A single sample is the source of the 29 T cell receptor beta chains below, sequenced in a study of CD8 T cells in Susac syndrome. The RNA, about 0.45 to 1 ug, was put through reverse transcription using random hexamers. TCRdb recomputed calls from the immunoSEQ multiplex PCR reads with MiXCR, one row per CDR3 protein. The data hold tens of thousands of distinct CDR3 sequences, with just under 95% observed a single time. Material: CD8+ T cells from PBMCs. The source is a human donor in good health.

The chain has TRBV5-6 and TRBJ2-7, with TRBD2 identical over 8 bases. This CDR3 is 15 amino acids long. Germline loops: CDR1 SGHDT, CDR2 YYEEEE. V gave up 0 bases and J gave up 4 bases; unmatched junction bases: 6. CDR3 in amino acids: CASSLVAGGQYEQYF. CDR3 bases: TGTGCCAGCAGCTTGGTGGCGGGGGGCCAATACGAGCAGTACTTC.

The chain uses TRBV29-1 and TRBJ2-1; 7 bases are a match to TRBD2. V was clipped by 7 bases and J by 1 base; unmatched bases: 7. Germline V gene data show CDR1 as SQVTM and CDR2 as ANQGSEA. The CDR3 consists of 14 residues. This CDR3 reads CSEISGPSYNEQFF. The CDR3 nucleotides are TGCAGCGAAATTAGCGGGCCTTCCTACAATGAGCAGTTCTTC.

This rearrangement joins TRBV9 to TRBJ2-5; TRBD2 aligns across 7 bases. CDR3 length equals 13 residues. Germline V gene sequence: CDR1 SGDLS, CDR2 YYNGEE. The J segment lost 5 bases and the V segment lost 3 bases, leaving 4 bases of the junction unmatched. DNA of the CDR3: TGTGCCAGCAGCGCCCCGCGGGGGGAGACCCAGTACTTC. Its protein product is CASSAPRGETQYF.

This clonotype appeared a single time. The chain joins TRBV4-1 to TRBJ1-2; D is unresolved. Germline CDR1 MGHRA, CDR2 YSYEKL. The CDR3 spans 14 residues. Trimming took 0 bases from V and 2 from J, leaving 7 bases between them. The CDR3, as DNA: TGCGCCAGCAGCCAAGAACGGCGGAACTATGGCTACACCTTC. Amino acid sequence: CASSQERRNYGYTF.

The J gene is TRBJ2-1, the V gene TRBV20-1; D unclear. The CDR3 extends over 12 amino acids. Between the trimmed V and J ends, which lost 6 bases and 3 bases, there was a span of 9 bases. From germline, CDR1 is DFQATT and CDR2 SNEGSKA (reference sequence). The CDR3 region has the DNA TGCAGTGCACGGCCCATCTACAATGAGCAGTTCTTC. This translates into CSARPIYNEQFF.

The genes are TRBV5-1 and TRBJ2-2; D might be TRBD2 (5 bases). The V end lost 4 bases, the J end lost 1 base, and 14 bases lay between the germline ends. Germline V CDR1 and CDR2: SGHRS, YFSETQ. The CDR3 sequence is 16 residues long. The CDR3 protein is CASSAPLRENTGELFF. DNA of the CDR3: TGCGCCAGCAGCGCCCCGCTCCGGGAGAACACCGGGGAGCTGTTTTTT.

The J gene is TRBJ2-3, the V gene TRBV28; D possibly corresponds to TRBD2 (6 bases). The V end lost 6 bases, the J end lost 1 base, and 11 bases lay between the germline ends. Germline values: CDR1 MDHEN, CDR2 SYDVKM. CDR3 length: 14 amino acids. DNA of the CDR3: TGTGCCAGCAGCCAAGCGGGCCGCACAGATACGCAGTATTTT. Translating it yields CASSQAGRTDTQYF.

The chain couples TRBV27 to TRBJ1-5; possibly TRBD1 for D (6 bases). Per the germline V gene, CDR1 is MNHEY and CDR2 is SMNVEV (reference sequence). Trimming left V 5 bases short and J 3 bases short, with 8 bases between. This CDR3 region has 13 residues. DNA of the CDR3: TGTGCCAGCAGTCGGACAGTCAATCAGCCCCAGCATTTT. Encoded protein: CASSRTVNQPQHF.

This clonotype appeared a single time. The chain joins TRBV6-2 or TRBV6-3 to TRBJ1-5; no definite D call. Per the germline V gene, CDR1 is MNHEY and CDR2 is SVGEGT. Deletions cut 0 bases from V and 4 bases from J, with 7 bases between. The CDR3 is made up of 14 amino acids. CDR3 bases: TGTGCCAGCAGTTACTCAGGAGGAAATCAGCCCCAGCATTTT. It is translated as CASSYSGGNQPQHF.

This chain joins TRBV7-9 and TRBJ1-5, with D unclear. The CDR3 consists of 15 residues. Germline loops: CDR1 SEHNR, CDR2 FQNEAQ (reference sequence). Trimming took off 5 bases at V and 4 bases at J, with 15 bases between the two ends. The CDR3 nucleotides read TGTGCCAGCAGCCCTGTTGACGGGAGGAATCAGCCCCAGCATTTT. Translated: CASSPVDGRNQPQHF. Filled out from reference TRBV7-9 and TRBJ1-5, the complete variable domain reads DTGVSQNPRHKITKRGQNVTFRCDPISEHNRLYWYRQTLGQGPEFLTYFQNEAQLEKSRLLSDRFSAERPKGSFSTLEIQRTEQGDSAMYLCASSPVDGRNQPQHFGDGTRLSIL.

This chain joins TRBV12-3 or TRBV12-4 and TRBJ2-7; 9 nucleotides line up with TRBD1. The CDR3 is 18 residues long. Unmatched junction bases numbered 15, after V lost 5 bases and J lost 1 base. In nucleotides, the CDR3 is TGTGCCAGCAGTCGCCCCGGGACAGGGAGGGATGGATCCTACGAGCAGTACGTC. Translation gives CASSRPGTGRDGSYEQYV.

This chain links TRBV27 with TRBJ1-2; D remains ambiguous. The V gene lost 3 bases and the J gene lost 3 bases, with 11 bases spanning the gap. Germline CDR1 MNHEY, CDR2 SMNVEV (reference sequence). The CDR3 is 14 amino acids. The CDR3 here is CASSFRSADYGYTF. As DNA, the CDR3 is TGTGCCAGCAGTTTTCGCTCGGCTGACTATGGCTACACCTTC.

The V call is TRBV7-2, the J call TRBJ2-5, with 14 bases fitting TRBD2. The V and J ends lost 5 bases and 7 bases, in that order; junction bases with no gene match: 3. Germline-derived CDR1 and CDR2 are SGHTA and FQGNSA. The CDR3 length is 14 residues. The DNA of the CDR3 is TGTGCCAGCAGCCCAGGGACTAGCGGGAGGACCCAGTACTTC. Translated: CASSPGTSGRTQYF.

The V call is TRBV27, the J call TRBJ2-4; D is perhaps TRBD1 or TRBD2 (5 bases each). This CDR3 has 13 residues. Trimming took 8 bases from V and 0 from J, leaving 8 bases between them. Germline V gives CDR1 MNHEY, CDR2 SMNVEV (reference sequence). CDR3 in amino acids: CASAGTAKNIQYF. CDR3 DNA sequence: TGTGCCAGCGCAGGGACAGCCAAAAACATTCAGTACTTC.

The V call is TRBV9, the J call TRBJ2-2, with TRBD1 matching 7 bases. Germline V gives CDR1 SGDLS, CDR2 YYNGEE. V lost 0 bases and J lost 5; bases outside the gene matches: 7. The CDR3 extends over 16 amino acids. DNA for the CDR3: TGTGCCAGCAGCGTAGAGGCGGACAGGCTTACCGGGGAGCTGTTTTTT. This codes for CASSVEADRLTGELFF.

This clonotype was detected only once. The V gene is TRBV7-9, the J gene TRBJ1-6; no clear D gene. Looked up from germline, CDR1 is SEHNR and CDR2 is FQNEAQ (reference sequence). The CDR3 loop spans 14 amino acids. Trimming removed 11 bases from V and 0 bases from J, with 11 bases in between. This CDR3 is CASRPGSYNSPLHF. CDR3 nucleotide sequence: TGTGCCTCCCGACCGGGCTCCTATAATTCACCCCTCCACTTT.

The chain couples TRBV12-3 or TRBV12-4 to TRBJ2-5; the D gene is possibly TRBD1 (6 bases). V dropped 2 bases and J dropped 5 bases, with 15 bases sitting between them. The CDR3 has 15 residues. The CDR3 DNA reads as TGTGCCAGCAGTTTAATGGGACAAGGAGTGGAGACCCAGTACTTC. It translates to CASSLMGQGVETQYF.

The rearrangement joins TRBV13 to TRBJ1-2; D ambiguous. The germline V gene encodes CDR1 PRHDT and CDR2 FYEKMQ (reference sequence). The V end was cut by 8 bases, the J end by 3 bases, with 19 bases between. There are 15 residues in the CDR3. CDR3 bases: TGTGCCAGCGTGAAAGGGTCAGCCCCTTACTATGGCTACACCTTC. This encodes CASVKGSAPYYGYTF.

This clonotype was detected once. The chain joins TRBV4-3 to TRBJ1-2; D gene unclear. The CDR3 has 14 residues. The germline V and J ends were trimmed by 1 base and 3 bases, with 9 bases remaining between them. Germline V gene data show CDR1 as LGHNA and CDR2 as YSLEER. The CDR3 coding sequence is TGCGCCAGCAGCCAAGGGGTAAGCGACTATGGCTACACCTTC. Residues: CASSQGVSDYGYTF.

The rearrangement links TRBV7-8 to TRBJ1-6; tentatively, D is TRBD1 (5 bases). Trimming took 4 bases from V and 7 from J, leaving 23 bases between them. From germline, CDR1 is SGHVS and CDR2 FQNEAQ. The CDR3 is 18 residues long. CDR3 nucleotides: TGTGCCAGCAGCTACCGACGGCAGGGCCTATTTGAGAATTCACCCCTCCACTTT. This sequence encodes CASSYRRQGLFENSPLHF.

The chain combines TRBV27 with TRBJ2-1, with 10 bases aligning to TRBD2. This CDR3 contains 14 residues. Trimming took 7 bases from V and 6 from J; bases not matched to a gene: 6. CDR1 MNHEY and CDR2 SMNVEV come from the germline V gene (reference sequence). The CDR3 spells CASKSSGSLNEQFF. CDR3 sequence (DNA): TGTGCCAGCAAATCTAGCGGGAGCCTCAATGAGCAGTTCTTC.

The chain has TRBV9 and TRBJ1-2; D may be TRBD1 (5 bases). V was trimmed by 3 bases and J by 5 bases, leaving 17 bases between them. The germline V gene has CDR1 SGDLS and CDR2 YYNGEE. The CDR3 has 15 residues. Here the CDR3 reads CASSEQTARGYGYTF. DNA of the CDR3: TGTGCCAGCAGCGAACAGACTGCCCGGGGGTATGGCTACACCTTC.

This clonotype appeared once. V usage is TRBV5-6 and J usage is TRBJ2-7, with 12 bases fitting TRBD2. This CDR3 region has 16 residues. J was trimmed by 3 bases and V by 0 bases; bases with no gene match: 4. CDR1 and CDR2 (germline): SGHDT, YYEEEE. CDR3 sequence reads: CASSLVLAGGHYEQYF. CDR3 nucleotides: TGTGCCAGCAGCTTGGTGCTAGCGGGGGGGCACTACGAGCAGTACTTC.

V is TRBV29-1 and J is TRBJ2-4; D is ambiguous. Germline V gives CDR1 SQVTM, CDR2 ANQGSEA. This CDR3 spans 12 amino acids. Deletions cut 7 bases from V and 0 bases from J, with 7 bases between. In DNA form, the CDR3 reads TGCAGCGGCCGTTTAGCCAAAAACATTCAGTACTTC. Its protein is CSGRLAKNIQYF.

CDR3 sequence (DNA): TGTGCCAGCAGCTTAGAGTATAGCAATCAGCCCCAGCATTTT. Protein product: CASSLEYSNQPQHF. The chain carries TRBV7-6 and TRBJ1-5; unclear D gene. V dropped 1 base and J dropped 0 bases, with 4 bases sitting between them. Germline V gives CDR1 SGHVS, CDR2 FNYEAQ. There are 14 residues in the CDR3.

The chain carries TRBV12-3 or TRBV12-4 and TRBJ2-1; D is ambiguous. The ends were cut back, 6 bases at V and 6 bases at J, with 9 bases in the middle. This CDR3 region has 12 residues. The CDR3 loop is CASRVLGNEQFF. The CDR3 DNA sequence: TGTGCCAGCAGGGTACTGGGCAATGAGCAGTTCTTC.

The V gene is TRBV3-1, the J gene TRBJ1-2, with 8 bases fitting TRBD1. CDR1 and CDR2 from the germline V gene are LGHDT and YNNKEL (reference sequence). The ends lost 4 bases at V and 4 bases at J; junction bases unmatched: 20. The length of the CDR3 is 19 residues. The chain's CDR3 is CASSPLPSGRGLGVYGYTF. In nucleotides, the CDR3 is TGTGCCAGCAGCCCCCTCCCGTCGGGCAGGGGGCTGGGTGTCTATGGCTACACCTTC.

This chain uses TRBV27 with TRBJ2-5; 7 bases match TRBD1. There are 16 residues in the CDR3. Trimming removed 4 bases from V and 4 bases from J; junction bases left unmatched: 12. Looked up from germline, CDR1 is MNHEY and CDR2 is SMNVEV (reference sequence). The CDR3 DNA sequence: TGTGCCAGCAGTTGGGATAACAAAGGGGGCTCAGAGACCCAGTACTTC. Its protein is CASSWDNKGGSETQYF.

In DNA, the CDR3 is TGTGCCAGCTCAAGCGGGAGGCAAAGGGTCGATGAGCAGTTCTTC. It codes for CASSSGRQRVDEQFF. V usage is TRBV7-9 and J usage is TRBJ2-1; 9 bases are a match to TRBD2. Germline V gene data show CDR1 as SEHNR and CDR2 as FQNEAQ (reference sequence). There are 15 residues in the CDR3. V lost 8 bases to trimming and J lost 8 bases; unmatched junction nucleotides: 13.